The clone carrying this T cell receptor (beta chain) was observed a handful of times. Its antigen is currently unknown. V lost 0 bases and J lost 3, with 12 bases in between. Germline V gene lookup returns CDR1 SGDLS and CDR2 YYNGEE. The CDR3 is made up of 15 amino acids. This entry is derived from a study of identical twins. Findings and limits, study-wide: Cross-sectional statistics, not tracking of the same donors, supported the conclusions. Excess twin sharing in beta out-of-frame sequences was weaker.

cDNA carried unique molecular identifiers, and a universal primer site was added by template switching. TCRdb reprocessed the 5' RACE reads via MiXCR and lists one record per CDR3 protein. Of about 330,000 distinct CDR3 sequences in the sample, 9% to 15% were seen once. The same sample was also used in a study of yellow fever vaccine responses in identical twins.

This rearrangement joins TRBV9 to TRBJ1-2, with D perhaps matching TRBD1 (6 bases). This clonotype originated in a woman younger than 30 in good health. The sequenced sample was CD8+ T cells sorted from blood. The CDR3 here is CASSVGLGADYGYTF. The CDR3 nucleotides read TGTGCCAGCAGCGTAGGTCTGGGGGCGGACTATGGCTACACCTTC.